What follows describes a single TCR beta chain. This sample is part of a study of blood T cell repertoires in COVID-19. Unmatched junction bases numbered 4, after V lost 3 bases and J lost 2 bases. The CDR3 runs to 15 residues. Looked up from germline, CDR1 is SEHNR and CDR2 is FQNEAQ (reference sequence). In the original workflow: Reference gene primer amplification gave nucleated cell count estimates. Some clones are missing from TCRdb's copy, which holds only in-frame ones; the method was immunoSEQ multiplex PCR. Clonal size and the V and J genes are those of that table, whereas D and trimming came from the DNA. Of about 250,000 clones listed, roughly four fifths are singletons.

This receptor was obtained from a woman in her 70s with acute or convalescent COVID-19. The chain is built from TRBV7-9 and TRBJ2-5; 9 positions match TRBD1. The sequenced material came from peripheral blood. CDR3: CASSFLGTGQETQYF. As DNA, the CDR3 is TGTGCCAGCAGCTTTCTTGGGACAGGGCAAGAGACCCAGTACTTC.